The clone carrying this T cell receptor (beta chain) was seen a handful of times. The source of the sample is a study of T-cell memory formation after mild COVID-19. TCRdb ran MiXCR on the 5' RACE reads and lists one entry per CDR3 protein. In the table there are hundreds of thousands of distinct CDR3 sequences, 15% to 19% of which are singletons. J was trimmed by 5 bases and V by 5 bases; bases with no gene match: 3. The CDR3 contains 13 residues. The germline CDR1 and CDR2 sequences are DFQATT and SNEGSKA (reference sequence). Sequencing input: PBMCs or a T cell subset sorted from them (not recorded which). The gene calls are TRBV20-1 and TRBJ1-1, with 12 bases aligning to TRBD1. The receptor's source is an adult woman who had mild COVID-19 (a few samples of this study predate the infection). Cell type and time point are not known. CDR3 protein: CSAGDRGLTEAFF. The DNA of the CDR3 is TGCAGTGCTGGGGACAGGGGGCTAACTGAAGCTTTCTTT.